This TCR beta chain was recovered during a study of blood T cell repertoires in COVID-19. Whole-study context: The samples span acute and convalescent COVID-19 from the United States, Italy and Spain. PBMCs, B-cell-depleted T cells, or T cells were the source of the cDNA or gDNA that made up the material.

The authors' processing: Nucleated cell counts were estimated from reference gene primer amplification. TCRdb's copy holds only in-frame clones and misses some; the assay was immunoSEQ multiplex PCR. V, J and clone size were drawn from that table, and D and trimming were deduced from the DNA. The sample lists tens of thousands of clones, around 80% seen once, with 15% to 20% in the top ten. V was cut by 1 base and J by 6 bases, with 9 bases left in between. Per germline, CDR1 LNHDA and CDR2 SQIVND (reference sequence). The CDR3 is 13 amino acids. The sequenced sample consisted of peripheral blood. The rearrangement uses TRBV19 and TRBJ1-1; D may be TRBD1 (6 bases). The source is an older woman with acute or convalescent COVID-19. CDR3 amino acids: CASSIGQVAEAFF. In DNA form, the CDR3 reads TGTGCCAGTAGTATAGGACAGGTCGCTGAAGCTTTCTTT.